The clone carrying this T cell receptor beta chain appeared many times. V trimming: 4 bases; J trimming: 4 bases; junction bases outside the gene matches: 12. This CDR3 is built from 18 residues. Germline V gene sequence: CDR1 SGHVS, CDR2 FQNEAQ. The sample originates from a study of T cells after yellow fever vaccination. TCRdb re-called the 5' RACE reads through MiXCR, storing one row per CDR3 protein. This repertoire shows more than 50,000 distinct CDR3 sequences, about 5% found once; its top ten account for roughly a third. V and J are TRBV7-8 and TRBJ2-5; 13 bases are shared with TRBD2. This specimen was PBMCs, either bulk or a sorted T-cell subset (CD4+, CD8+, memory, or dextramer-sorted; not recorded which), taken on the day of the yellow fever booster vaccination. The sequence came from a man aged 18-30 years who received the YFV17D yellow fever vaccine. This CDR3 is CASSSTSGGARIGETQYF. Here the CDR3 DNA reads TGTGCCAGCAGCTCAACTAGCGGGGGGGCCCGTATTGGAGAGACCCAGTACTTC.